The 21 T cell receptor beta chains below were found in one sample sequenced in a study of blood T cells in healthy people across ages. Together with a sample-barcoded 5' primer, a J-beta primer mix was included in a second PCR lasting roughly 6 to 12 cycles. TCRdb recomputed calls from the 5' RACE reads with MiXCR, one row per CDR3 protein. The sample holds about 720,000 distinct CDR3 sequences, about a fifth seen once. The sequenced sample consisted of blood. Receptors were obtained from a man aged 65 to 85 in good health.

This clonotype was seen at least ten times. The chain uses TRBV4-3 and TRBJ2-1, with a possible D match to TRBD1 (6 bases). V lost 4 bases to trimming and J lost 7 bases, with 17 bases between them. Germline assignment: CDR1 LGHNA and CDR2 YSLEER. The CDR3 runs to 15 residues. The CDR3 nucleotides are TGCGCCAGCAGCCTTCGGTGGGGGCCCTCGAATGAGCAGTTCTTC. This translates into CASSLRWGPSNEQFF.

V is TRBV29-1 and J is TRBJ2-3, with a weak D call TRBD2 (5 bases). CDR1 and CDR2 (germline): SQVTM, ANQGSEA. The CDR3 loop spans 12 amino acids. With 6 bases removed from V and 2 bases from J, the gap between germline ends came to 9 bases. The CDR3 reads CSVVANTDTQYF. The CDR3 region has the DNA TGCAGCGTCGTAGCGAACACAGATACGCAGTATTTT.

This chain uses TRBV5-1 with TRBJ1-1; D ambiguous. V lost 5 bases, J lost 3 bases, and 11 bases lay in between. CDR3 size: 13 residues. Germline CDR1 SGHRS, CDR2 YFSETQ. CDR3 residues: CASSDISDTEAFF. The CDR3 bases are TGCGCCAGCAGTGACATCAGCGACACTGAAGCTTTCTTT.

The gene calls are TRBV6-5 and TRBJ1-1; perhaps TRBD1 as D (5 bases). The CDR3 contains 12 residues. Germline values: CDR1 MNHEY, CDR2 SVGAGI. V lost 8 bases and J lost 1, with 8 bases in between. The CDR3 loop is CASGTANTEAFF. CDR3 bases: TGTGCCAGCGGGACCGCGAACACTGAAGCTTTCTTT.

The gene calls are TRBV24-1 and TRBJ2-3, with D uncertain. This CDR3 is built from 13 residues. V dropped 9 bases and J dropped 2 bases, with 11 bases sitting between them. Per germline, CDR1 KGHDR and CDR2 SFDVKD. CDR3 nucleotides: TGTGCCACCTCGGAGAGGATCACAGATACGCAGTATTTT. Translated, it gives CATSERITDTQYF.

The V and J genes are TRBV7-2 and TRBJ2-2; tentative D call: TRBD2 (5 bases). CDR1 is SGHTA, CDR2 FQGNSA, per germline. The CDR3 has 13 residues. Trimming left V 6 bases short and J 7 bases short, with 12 bases between. Here the CDR3 reads CASSYQRDGELFF. The CDR3 nucleotides read TGTGCCAGCAGTTACCAACGGGACGGGGAGCTGTTTTTT.

The chain joins TRBV5-1 to TRBJ1-2; 8 bases line up with TRBD1. This CDR3 has 16 amino acids. Germline CDR1 reads SGHRS; CDR2 reads YFSETQ. V was pared by 0 bases and J by 6 bases, with 10 bases of the junction left unmatched. The chain's CDR3 is CASSLGDGQGMNGYTF. CDR3 DNA: TGCGCCAGCAGCTTGGGGGACGGACAGGGTATGAATGGCTACACCTTC.

Regarding this clonotype: This CDR3 is missing its conserved last phenylalanine or tryptophan, likely due to a read error. V and J are TRBV7-2 and TRBJ1-2; D is undetermined. Germline V gene data show CDR1 as SGHTA and CDR2 as FQGNSA. This CDR3 spans 14 amino acids. The ends were cut back, 5 bases at V and 1 base at J, with 11 bases in the middle. Written as DNA, the CDR3 is TGTGCCAGCAGCCCCCGTTCACTTAACTATGGCTACACCTCC. Amino acids: CASSPRSLNYGYTS.

V gene TRBV6-5 combines with J gene TRBJ2-7; D possibly corresponds to TRBD1 (5 bases). This CDR3 region has 12 residues. The germline V and J ends were trimmed by 8 bases and 4 bases, with 12 bases remaining between them. The germline V gene has CDR1 MNHEY and CDR2 SVGAGI. CDR3 residues: CASGQGLYEQYF. CDR3 in DNA: TGTGCCAGCGGCCAGGGTTTGTACGAGCAGTACTTC.

With respect to this clonotype: Germline is not matched at one junction end, which may reflect a read error. The chain couples TRBV29-1 to TRBJ2-3, with D possibly being TRBD2 (6 bases). From germline, CDR1 is SQVTM and CDR2 ANQGSEA. There are 8 residues in the CDR3. CDR3 sequence reads: CSVEDGRF. As DNA, the CDR3 is TGCAGCGTTGAAGATGGGAGGTTT.

The rearrangement joins TRBV3-1 to TRBJ1-6, with a possible D match to TRBD1 (5 bases). Germline values: CDR1 LGHDT, CDR2 YNNKEL (reference sequence). The length of the CDR3 is 13 residues. Trimming removed 4 bases at V and 9 bases at J, with 10 bases between. In DNA, the CDR3 is TGTGCCAGCAGCCGAGGGGAGGGTTCACCCCTCCACTTT. The encoded protein is CASSRGEGSPLHF.

There are a few counts of this clonotype. The chain uses TRBV15 and TRBJ2-4; the match to TRBD1 covers 7 bases. The trim removed 2 bases at V and 8 bases at J, leaving 9 bases unmatched. Per germline, CDR1 LNHNV and CDR2 YYDKDF (reference sequence). CDR3 length: 15 residues. The CDR3, as DNA: TGTGCCACCAGCAGACCACGGGACAGCGTATACATTCAGTACTTC. Protein: CATSRPRDSVYIQYF.

The count of this clonotype is one. The chain carries TRBV27 and TRBJ2-2, with 12 bases fitting TRBD2. With 4 bases clipped from V and 0 bases from J, the junction kept 6 bases outside the gene matches. Germline V gene lookup returns CDR1 MNHEY and CDR2 SMNVEV (reference sequence). The CDR3 loop spans 18 amino acids. The CDR3 bases are TGTGCCAGCAGTTCCCCGGGACTAGCGGGTACGAACACCGGGGAGCTGTTTTTT. This sequence encodes CASSSPGLAGTNTGELFF.

The chain recombines TRBV6-2 or TRBV6-3 with TRBJ2-7, with unresolved D. Germline values: CDR1 MNHEY, CDR2 SVGEGT. The CDR3 length is 12 residues. Trimming took off 6 bases at V and 3 bases at J, with 9 bases between the two ends. CDR3 sequence reads: CASRDIDYEQYV. DNA of the CDR3: TGTGCCAGCAGAGACATCGACTACGAGCAGTACGTC.

V gene TRBV6-5 combines with J gene TRBJ2-4, with D uncertain. Germline V gene data show CDR1 as MNHEY and CDR2 as SVGAGI. CDR3 length: 13 amino acids. Trimming pared 10 bases from V and 0 bases from J, leaving 10 bases between. In nucleotides, the CDR3 is TGTGCCACGCAATCTCCAGCCAAAAACATTCAGTACTTC. Its protein is CATQSPAKNIQYF.

The V and J genes are TRBV15 and TRBJ1-2, with D perhaps TRBD1 (5 bases). This CDR3 spans 14 amino acids. Germline V gene lookup returns CDR1 LNHNV and CDR2 YYDKDF (reference sequence). Trimming took 1 base from V and 2 from J, leaving 8 bases between them. CDR3 amino acids: CATSRVGENYGYTF. As DNA, the CDR3 is TGTGCCACCAGCAGAGTGGGGGAGAACTATGGCTACACCTTC.

This clonotype was recorded many times. This chain joins TRBV9 and TRBJ2-3, with TRBD1 as a possible D gene (5 bases). Germline CDR1 is SGDLS and CDR2 is YYNGEE. The length of the CDR3 is 15 residues. Between the trimmed V and J ends, which lost 4 bases and 2 bases, there was a span of 14 bases. The CDR3: CASSPLQGSTDTQYF. DNA for the CDR3: TGTGCCAGCAGCCCTCTTCAGGGTTCCACAGATACGCAGTATTTT.

This chain links TRBV7-2 with TRBJ1-2, with D possibly matching TRBD1 (5 bases). The CDR3 contains 15 residues. The germline V gene encodes CDR1 SGHTA and CDR2 FQGNSA. V gave up 5 bases and J gave up 7 bases, with 20 bases separating them. The CDR3 DNA follows: TGTGCCAGCAGCACAGATCTGGGGCTTGGCGGTGGCTACACCTTC. This translates into CASSTDLGLGGGYTF.

This clonotype was observed a handful of times. The V call is TRBV24-1, the J call TRBJ2-5, with 9 bases lining up with TRBD1. The CDR3 consists of 17 residues. Germline lookup yields CDR1 KGHDR and CDR2 SFDVKD. The junction had 11 bases not matched to a gene; V was cut back by 3 bases and J by 4 bases. In nucleotides, the CDR3 is TGTGCCACCAGTGATCCAGCCGTGGGACAGGGAGGAGAGACCCAGTACTTC. Protein product: CATSDPAVGQGGETQYF.

The chain recombines TRBV5-1 with TRBJ2-5; the match to TRBD1 covers 8 bases. The CDR3 is 14 amino acids. V was clipped by 3 bases and J by 5 bases; unmatched bases: 6. Germline CDR1 reads SGHRS; CDR2 reads YFSETQ. CDR3 sequence: CASSSAGGLETQYF. In DNA form, the CDR3 reads TGCGCCAGCAGCTCGGCAGGGGGCTTGGAGACCCAGTACTTC.

In its sample, this clonotype was seen a few times. This rearrangement joins TRBV12-3 or TRBV12-4 to TRBJ1-6; a possible D gene is TRBD1 (5 bases). The CDR3 covers 14 residues. V dropped 6 bases and J dropped 10 bases, with 16 bases sitting between them. CDR3 DNA sequence: TGTGCCAGCAGCCGACTAGCCAGGGAGTCACCCCTCCACTTT. This encodes CASSRLARESPLHF.